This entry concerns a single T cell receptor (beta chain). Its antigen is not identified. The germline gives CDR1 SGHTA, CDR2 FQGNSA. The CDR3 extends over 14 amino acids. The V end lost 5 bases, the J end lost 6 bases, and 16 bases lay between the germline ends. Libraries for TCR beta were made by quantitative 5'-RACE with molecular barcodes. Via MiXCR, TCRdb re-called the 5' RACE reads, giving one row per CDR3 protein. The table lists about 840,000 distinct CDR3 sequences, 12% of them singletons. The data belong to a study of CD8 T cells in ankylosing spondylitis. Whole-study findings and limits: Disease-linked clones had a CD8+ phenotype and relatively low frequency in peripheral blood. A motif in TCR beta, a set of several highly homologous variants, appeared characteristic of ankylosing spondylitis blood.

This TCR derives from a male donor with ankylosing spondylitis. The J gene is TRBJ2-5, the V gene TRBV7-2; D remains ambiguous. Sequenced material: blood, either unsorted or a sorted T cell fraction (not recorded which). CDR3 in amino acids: CASSPSKEVQTQYF. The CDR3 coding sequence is TGTGCCAGCAGCCCCAGCAAAGAGGTACAGACCCAGTACTTC.